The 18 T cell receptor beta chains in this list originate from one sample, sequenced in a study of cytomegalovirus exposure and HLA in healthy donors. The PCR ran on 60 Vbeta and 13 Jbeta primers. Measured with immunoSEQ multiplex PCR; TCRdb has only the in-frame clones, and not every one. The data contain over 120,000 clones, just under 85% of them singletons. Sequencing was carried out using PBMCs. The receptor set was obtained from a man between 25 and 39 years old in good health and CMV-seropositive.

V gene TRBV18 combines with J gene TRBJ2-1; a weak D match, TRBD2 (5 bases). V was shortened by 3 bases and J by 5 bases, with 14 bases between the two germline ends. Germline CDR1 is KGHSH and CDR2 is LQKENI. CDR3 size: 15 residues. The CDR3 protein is CASSPAAVGDNEQFF. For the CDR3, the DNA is TGTGCCAGCTCACCTGCGGCAGTCGGGGACAATGAGCAGTTCTTC.

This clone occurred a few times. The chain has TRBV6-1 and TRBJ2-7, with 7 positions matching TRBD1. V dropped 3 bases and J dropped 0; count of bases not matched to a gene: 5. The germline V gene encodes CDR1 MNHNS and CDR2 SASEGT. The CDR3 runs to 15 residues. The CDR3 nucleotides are TGTGCCAGCAGTGACATCGGGACAGTCTCCTACGAGCAGTACTTC. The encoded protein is CASSDIGTVSYEQYF.

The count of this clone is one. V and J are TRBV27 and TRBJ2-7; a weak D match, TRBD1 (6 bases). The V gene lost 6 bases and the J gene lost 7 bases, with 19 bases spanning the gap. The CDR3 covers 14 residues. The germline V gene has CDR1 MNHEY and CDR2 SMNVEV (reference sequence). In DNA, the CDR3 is TGTGCCAGCAGACACGGGACATTAAAACGGGAGCAGTACTTC. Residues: CASRHGTLKREQYF.

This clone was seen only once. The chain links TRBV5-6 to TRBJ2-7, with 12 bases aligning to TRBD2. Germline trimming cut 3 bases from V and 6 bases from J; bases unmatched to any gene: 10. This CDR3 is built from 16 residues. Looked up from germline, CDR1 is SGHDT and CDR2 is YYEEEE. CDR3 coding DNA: TGTGCCAGCAGCTGGGCTTATACTAGCGGGGGGCCCGAGCAGTACTTC. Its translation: CASSWAYTSGGPEQYF.

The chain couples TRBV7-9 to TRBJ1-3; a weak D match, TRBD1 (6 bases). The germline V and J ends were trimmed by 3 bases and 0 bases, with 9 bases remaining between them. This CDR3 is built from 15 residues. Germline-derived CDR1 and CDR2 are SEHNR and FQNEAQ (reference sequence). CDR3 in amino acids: CASSLGALSGNTIYF. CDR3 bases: TGTGCCAGCAGCTTGGGGGCCCTCTCTGGAAACACCATATATTTT. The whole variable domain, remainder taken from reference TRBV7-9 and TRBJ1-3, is DTGVSQNPRHKITKRGQNVTFRCDPISEHNRLYWYRQTLGQGPEFLTYFQNEAQLEKSRLLSDRFSAERPKGSFSTLEIQRTEQGDSAMYLCASSLGALSGNTIYFGEGSWLTVV.

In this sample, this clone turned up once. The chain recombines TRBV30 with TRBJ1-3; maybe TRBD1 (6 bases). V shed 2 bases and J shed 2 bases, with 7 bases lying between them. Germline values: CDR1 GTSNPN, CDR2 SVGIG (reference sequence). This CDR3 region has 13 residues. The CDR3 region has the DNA TGTGCCTGGAGTCAGGGGCCTGGAAACACCATATATTTT. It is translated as CAWSQGPGNTIYF.

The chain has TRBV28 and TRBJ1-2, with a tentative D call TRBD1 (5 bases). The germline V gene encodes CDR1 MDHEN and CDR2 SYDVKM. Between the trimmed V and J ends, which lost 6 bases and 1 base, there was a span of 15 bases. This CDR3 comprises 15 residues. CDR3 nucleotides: TGTGCCAGCAGCCGTCCGACAGAGAGTAACTATGGCTACACCTTC. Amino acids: CASSRPTESNYGYTF.

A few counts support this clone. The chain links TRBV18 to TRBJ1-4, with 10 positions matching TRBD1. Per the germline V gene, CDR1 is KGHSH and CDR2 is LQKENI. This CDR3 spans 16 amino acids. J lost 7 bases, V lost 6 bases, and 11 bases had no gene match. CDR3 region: CASSYGQGVPSEKLFF. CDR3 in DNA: TGTGCCAGCTCCTACGGACAGGGGGTTCCGAGTGAAAAACTGTTTTTT.

The CDR3 coding sequence is TGTGCCAGCAGCGTATCGGTCCCGGGACTAGCGGGGGACTACAATGAGCAGTTCTTC. This codes for CASSVSVPGLAGDYNEQFF. The rearrangement links TRBV9 to TRBJ2-1; TRBD2 matches at 14 bases. The CDR3 spans 19 residues. Germline V gene data show CDR1 as SGDLS and CDR2 as YYNGEE. Trimming took 1 base from V and 3 from J; bases not matched to a gene: 9.

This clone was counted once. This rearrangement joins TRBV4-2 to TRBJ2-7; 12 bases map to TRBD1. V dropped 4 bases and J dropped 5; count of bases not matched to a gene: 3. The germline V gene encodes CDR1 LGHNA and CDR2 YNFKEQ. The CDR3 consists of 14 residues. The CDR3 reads CASSPGTGGNEQYF. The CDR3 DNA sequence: TGTGCCAGCAGCCCCGGGACAGGGGGCAACGAGCAGTACTTC.

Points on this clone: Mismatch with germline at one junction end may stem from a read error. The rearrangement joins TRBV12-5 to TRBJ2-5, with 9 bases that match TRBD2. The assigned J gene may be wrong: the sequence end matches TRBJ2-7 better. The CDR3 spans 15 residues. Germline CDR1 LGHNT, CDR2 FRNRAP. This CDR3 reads CASAALAGSSHEQYF. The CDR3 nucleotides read TGTGCTAGTGCCGCTCTAGCGGGAAGCTCCCACGAGCAGTACTTC.

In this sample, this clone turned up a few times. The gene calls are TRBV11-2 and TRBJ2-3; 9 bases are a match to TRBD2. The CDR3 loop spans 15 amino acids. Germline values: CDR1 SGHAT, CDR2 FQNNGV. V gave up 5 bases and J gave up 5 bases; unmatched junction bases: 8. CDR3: CASSPRTSALDTQYF. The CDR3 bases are TGTGCCAGCAGCCCCAGGACTAGCGCATTAGATACGCAGTATTTT.

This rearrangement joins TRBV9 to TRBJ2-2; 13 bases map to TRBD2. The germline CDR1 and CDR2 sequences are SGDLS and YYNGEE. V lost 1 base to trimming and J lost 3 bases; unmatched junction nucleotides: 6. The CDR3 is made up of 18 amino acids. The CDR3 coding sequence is TGTGCCAGCAGCGTAACTAGCGGGGGGGCTTGGGACACCGGGGAGCTGTTTTTT. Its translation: CASSVTSGGAWDTGELFF.

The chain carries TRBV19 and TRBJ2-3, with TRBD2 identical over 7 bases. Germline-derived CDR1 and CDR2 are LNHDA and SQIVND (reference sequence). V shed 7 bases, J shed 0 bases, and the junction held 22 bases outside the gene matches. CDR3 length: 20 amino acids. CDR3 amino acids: CASTTLTEGRGLSSTDTQYF. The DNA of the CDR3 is TGTGCCAGTACCACTTTAACTGAGGGGCGGGGGTTATCTAGCACAGATACGCAGTATTTT.

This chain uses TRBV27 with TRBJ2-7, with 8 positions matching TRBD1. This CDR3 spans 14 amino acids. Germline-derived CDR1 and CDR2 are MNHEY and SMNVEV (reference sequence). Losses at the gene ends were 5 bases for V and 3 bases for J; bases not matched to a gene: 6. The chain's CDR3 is CASSPYGQGYEQYF. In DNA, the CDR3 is TGTGCCAGCAGTCCCTACGGACAGGGCTACGAGCAGTACTTC.

The CDR3, as DNA: TGCGCCAGCAGTACCCCACAGGGACAGTGGAGCACAGATACGCAGTATTTT. This translates into CASSTPQGQWSTDTQYF. The chain employs TRBV5-1 and TRBJ2-3, with 7 bases that match TRBD1. The germline CDR1 and CDR2 sequences are SGHRS and YFSETQ. This CDR3 spans 17 amino acids. Germline trimming cut 5 bases from V and 0 bases from J; bases unmatched to any gene: 12.

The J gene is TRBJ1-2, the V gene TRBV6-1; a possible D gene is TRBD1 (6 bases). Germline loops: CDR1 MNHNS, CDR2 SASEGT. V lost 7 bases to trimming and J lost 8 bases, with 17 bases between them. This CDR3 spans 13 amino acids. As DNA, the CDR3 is TGTGCCAGCACTCCGCTACAGGGAGAGGGCTACACCTTC. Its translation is CASTPLQGEGYTF.

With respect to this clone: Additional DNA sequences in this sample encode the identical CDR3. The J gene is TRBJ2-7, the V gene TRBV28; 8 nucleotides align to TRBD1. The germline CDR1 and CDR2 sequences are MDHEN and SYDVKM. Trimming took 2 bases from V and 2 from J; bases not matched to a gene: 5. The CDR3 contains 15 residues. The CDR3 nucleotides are TGTGCCAGCAGTTTAGGGGGGACAGGCGCCTACGAGCAGTACTTC. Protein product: CASSLGGTGAYEQYF.